Listed here are 16 T cell receptor beta chains from one sample, sequenced in a study of OX40 agonist ivuxolimab in advanced cancers. Some clones are missing from TCRdb's copy, which holds only in-frame ones; the method was immunoSEQ multiplex PCR. The sample consists of about 89,000 clones, approximately 93% of them appearing once. Sequencing was performed on CD4+ or CD8+ T cells sorted from blood, taken in a trial of the OX40 agonist ivuxolimab. The origin of the receptors is an adult with an advanced solid tumor such as melanoma, head and neck, liver or kidney cancer.

The chain uses TRBV29-1 and TRBJ1-5, with 9 bases matching TRBD1. V lost 1 base and J lost 2; bases outside the gene matches: 9. CDR1 is SQVTM, CDR2 ANQGSEA, per germline. The length of the CDR3 is 17 residues. The CDR3 loop is CSVEGDREWDGNQPQHF. The CDR3 DNA reads TGCAGCGTTGAAGGGGACAGGGAGTGGGATGGCAATCAGCCCCAGCATTTT.

The genes are TRBV15 and TRBJ1-5; D gene unclear. Germline V lookup: CDR1 LNHNV, CDR2 YYDKDF (reference sequence). V gave up 0 bases and J gave up 1 base, with 4 bases separating them. CDR3 size: 14 residues. CDR3 region: CATSREGSNQPQHF. The CDR3, as DNA: TGTGCCACCAGCAGAGAGGGAAGCAATCAGCCCCAGCATTTT.

This clone was seen only once. The V call is TRBV6-5, the J call TRBJ2-3; D gene unclear. CDR3 length: 15 amino acids. Germline V gene sequence: CDR1 MNHEY, CDR2 SVGAGI. Trimming took off 7 bases at V and 1 base at J, with 15 bases between the two ends. The CDR3 nucleotides are TGTGCCAGCAAAGGGCGAACAAGCCGCACAGATACGCAGTATTTT. Protein product: CASKGRTSRTDTQYF.

V usage is TRBV28 and J usage is TRBJ2-2; D possibly matches TRBD1 or TRBD2 (5 bases each). V was cut by 3 bases and J by 7 bases, with 21 bases left in between. There are 17 residues in the CDR3. CDR1 and CDR2 from the germline V gene are MDHEN and SYDVKM. CDR3 sequence reads: CASSLLGTPLRGGELFF. As DNA, the CDR3 is TGTGCCAGCAGTTTGCTTGGGACCCCGCTTCGAGGCGGGGAGCTGTTTTTT. Looking up the rest from reference TRBV28 and TRBJ2-2 gives the full variable domain: DVKVTQSSRYLVKRTGEKVFLECVQDMDHENMFWYRQDPGLGLRLIYFSYDVKMKEKGDIPEGYSVSREKKERFSLILESASTNQTSMYLCASSLLGTPLRGGELFFGEGSRLTVL.

This clone came up a few times. In nucleotides, the CDR3 is TGCAGTGCTCGACAGGGGGGACCCCAGCATTTT. Its translation is CSARQGGPQHF. This chain links TRBV20-1 with TRBJ1-5; 9 nucleotides match TRBD1. V lost 5 bases, J lost 10 bases, and 3 bases stayed unmatched. This CDR3 region has 11 residues. The germline gives CDR1 DFQATT, CDR2 SNEGSKA (reference sequence).

The V call is TRBV2, the J call TRBJ1-1; D is undetermined. The CDR3 contains 13 residues. Germline values: CDR1 SNHLY, CDR2 FYNNEI. Trimming left V 1 base short and J 3 bases short, with 6 bases between. CDR3 nucleotide sequence: TGTGCCAGCAGTGAAGGGCGGTACACTGAAGCTTTCTTT. This encodes CASSEGRYTEAFF.

This chain uses TRBV2 with TRBJ2-5; D remains ambiguous. V was clipped by 6 bases and J by 5 bases, with 16 bases between them. This CDR3 is built from 14 residues. Germline values: CDR1 SNHLY, CDR2 FYNNEI. The CDR3 sequence is CASSLSLTQETQYF. The DNA of the CDR3 is TGTGCCAGCAGCCTCTCCTTGACTCAGGAGACCCAGTACTTC.

The chain combines TRBV28 with TRBJ1-2, with no clear D. This CDR3 is 12 amino acids long. V lost 2 bases and J 1 base, leaving 2 bases between the germline ends. CDR1 is MDHEN and CDR2 is SYDVKM in the germline V gene. The DNA for the CDR3 is TGTGCCAGCAGTTTAAATAACTATGGCTACACCTTC. It specifies CASSLNNYGYTF.

The rearrangement links TRBV6-5 to TRBJ1-1; D gene uncertain. This CDR3 contains 14 residues. The V gene lost 8 bases and the J gene lost 4 bases, with 17 bases spanning the gap. From germline, CDR1 is MNHEY and CDR2 SVGAGI. The DNA for the CDR3 is TGTGCCAGCGCCCCGGGCCCACTTATCACTGAAGCTTTCTTT. Translating gives CASAPGPLITEAFF.

The rearrangement uses TRBV7-9 and TRBJ2-7; 10 bases are a match to TRBD1. CDR3 length: 14 residues. Germline V gives CDR1 SEHNR, CDR2 FQNEAQ (reference sequence). V lost 4 bases to trimming and J lost 1 base; unmatched junction nucleotides: 1. The CDR3 loop reads CASSSGQGSYEQYF. In DNA, the CDR3 is TGTGCCAGCAGCTCGGGACAGGGGTCCTACGAGCAGTACTTC.

V and J are TRBV5-6 and TRBJ2-1; unclear D gene. Germline V gene lookup returns CDR1 SGHDT and CDR2 YYEEEE. Trimming pared 2 bases from V and 5 bases from J, leaving 8 bases between. CDR3 length: 13 amino acids. CDR3 bases: TGTGCCAGCAGCTTCGGACGAAACAATGAGCAGTTCTTC. This sequence encodes CASSFGRNNEQFF.

V is TRBV6-5 and J is TRBJ2-1; D uncertain. V was trimmed by 0 bases and J by 2 bases, leaving 11 bases between them. CDR3 length equals 16 residues. Looked up from germline, CDR1 is MNHEY and CDR2 is SVGAGI. The CDR3 DNA reads TGTGCCAGCAGTTACTCTTTGGCCTTGACCTACAATGAGCAGTTCTTC. Its translation: CASSYSLALTYNEQFF.

The V call is TRBV14, the J call TRBJ2-1; D call uncertain. Germline V gene lookup returns CDR1 SGHDN and CDR2 FVKESK. This CDR3 is 13 amino acids long. Trimming removed 4 bases from V and 2 bases from J, with 6 bases in between. This chain's CDR3 is CASSRFTYNEQFF. CDR3 in DNA: TGTGCCAGCAGCCGGTTCACCTACAATGAGCAGTTCTTC.

The genes are TRBV12-5 and TRBJ1-5; the D is unclear. The V end lost 5 bases, the J end lost 5 bases, and 10 bases lay between the germline ends. This CDR3 spans 13 amino acids. Germline-derived CDR1 and CDR2 are LGHNT and FRNRAP. The CDR3 sequence is CASGLDGYQPQHF. CDR3 bases: TGTGCTAGTGGTCTTGACGGGTATCAGCCCCAGCATTTT.

V and J are TRBV2 and TRBJ2-1; the match to TRBD2 covers 8 bases. The V gene end was trimmed by 4 bases and the J gene end by 9 bases; junction bases not matched to a gene: 5. Germline CDR1 and CDR2: SNHLY and FYNNEI. CDR3 length: 13 amino acids. The CDR3 protein is CASSVFREGEQFF. The CDR3 region has the DNA TGTGCCAGCAGTGTTTTTCGGGAGGGTGAGCAGTTCTTC.

The gene calls are TRBV20-1 and TRBJ1-1; D is uncertain. This CDR3 is built from 11 residues. The V end was cut by 6 bases, the J end by 5 bases, with 10 bases between. In germline, CDR1 is DFQATT, CDR2 SNEGSKA (reference sequence). CDR3 sequence: CSAQNPTEAFF. CDR3 DNA sequence: TGCAGTGCGCAAAATCCAACTGAAGCTTTCTTT.